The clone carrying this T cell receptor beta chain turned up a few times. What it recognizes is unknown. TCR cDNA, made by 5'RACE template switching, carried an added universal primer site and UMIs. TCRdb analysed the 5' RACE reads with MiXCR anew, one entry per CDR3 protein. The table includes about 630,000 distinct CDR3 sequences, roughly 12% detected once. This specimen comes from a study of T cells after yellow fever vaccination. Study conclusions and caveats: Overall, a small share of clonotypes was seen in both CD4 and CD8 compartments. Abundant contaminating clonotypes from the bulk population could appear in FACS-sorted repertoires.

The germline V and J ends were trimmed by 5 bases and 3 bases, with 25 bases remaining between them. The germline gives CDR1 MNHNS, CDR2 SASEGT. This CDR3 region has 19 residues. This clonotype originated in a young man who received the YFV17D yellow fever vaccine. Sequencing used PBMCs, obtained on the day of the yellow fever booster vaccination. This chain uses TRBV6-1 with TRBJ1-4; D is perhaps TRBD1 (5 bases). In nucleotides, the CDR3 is TGTGCCAGCAGTCCGAACCTGGGGCAGAACCTAGGGGCTAATGAAAAACTGTTTTTT. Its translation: CASSPNLGQNLGANEKLFF.